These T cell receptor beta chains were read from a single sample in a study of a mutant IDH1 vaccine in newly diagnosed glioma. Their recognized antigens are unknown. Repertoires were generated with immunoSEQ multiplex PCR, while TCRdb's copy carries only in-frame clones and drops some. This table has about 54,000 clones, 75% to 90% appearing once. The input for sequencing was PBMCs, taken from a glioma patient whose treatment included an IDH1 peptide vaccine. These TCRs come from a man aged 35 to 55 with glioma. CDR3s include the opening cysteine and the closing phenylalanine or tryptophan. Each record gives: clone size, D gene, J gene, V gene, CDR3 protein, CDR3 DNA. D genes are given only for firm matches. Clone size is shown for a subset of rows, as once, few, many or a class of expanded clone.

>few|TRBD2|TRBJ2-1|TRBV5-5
CASSLVSGNYNEQFF
TGTGCCAGCAGCTTGGTTAGCGGGAATTACAATGAGCAGTTCTTC
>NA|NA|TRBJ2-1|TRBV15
CATSSWGRENEQFF
TGTGCCACCAGCAGCTGGGGGCGGGAGAATGAGCAGTTCTTC
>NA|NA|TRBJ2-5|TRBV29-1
CSVEGILGFGETQYF
TGCAGCGTTGAGGGTATCTTGGGTTTCGGAGAGACCCAGTACTTC
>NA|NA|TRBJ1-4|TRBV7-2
CASSPQTGVNEKLFF
TGTGCCAGCAGCCCCCAGACAGGAGTTAATGAAAAACTGTTTTTT
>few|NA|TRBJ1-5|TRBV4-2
CASSQERGARPQHF
TGTGCCAGCAGCCAAGAGAGGGGGGCGAGGCCCCAGCATTTT
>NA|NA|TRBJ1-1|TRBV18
CASQQGATEAFF
TGTGCCAGCCAGCAGGGTGCCACTGAAGCTTTCTTT
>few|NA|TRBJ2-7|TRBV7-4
CASCDGRAYEQYF
TGTGCCAGCTGTGACGGAAGGGCCTACGAGCAGTACTTC
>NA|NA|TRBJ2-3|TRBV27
CASSLAFRRNTQYF
TGTGCCAGCAGTTTAGCGTTCAGGAGAAATACGCAGTATTTT
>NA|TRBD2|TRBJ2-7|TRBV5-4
CASSLVAGGGEQYF
TGTGCCAGCAGCTTGGTAGCGGGAGGGGGTGAGCAGTACTTC
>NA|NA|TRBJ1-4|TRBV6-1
CASRKDSEKLFF
TGTGCCAGCAGAAAGGACAGTGAAAAACTGTTTTTT
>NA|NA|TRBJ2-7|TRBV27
CASRTQGGGFFEQYF
TGTGCCAGCAGGACCCAGGGAGGGGGGTTCTTCGAGCAGTACTTC
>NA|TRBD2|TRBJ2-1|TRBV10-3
CAISEGLAGGLNEQFF
TGTGCCATCAGTGAGGGACTAGCGGGAGGTCTCAATGAGCAGTTCTTC
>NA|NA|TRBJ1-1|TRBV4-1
CASSQYDSMNTEAFF
TGCGCCAGCAGCCAGTATGACAGCATGAACACTGAAGCTTTCTTT
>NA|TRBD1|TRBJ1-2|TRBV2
CASRTGGGGYTF
TGTGCCAGCAGGACAGGGGGCGGCGGCTACACCTTC
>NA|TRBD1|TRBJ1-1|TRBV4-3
CASSHFSPNWDSVNTEAFF
TGCGCCAGCAGCCACTTCTCCCCCAACTGGGACAGCGTGAACACTGAAGCTTTCTTT
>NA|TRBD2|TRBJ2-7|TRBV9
CASSVGRGAYEQYF
TGTGCCAGCAGCGTAGGCCGGGGGGCCTACGAGCAGTACTTC
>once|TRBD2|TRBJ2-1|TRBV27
CASSFLAGGFDNEQFF
TGTGCCAGCAGTTTTCTAGCGGGAGGATTCGACAATGAGCAGTTCTTC
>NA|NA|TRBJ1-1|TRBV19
CASSIGREDTEAFF
TGTGCCAGTAGTATCGGGAGGGAAGACACTGAAGCTTTCTTT
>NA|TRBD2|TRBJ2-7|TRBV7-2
CASSLQAGREQYF
TGTGCCAGCAGCTTACAAGCGGGAAGGGAGCAGTACTTC
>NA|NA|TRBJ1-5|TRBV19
CASTDLGTNQPQHF
TGTGCCAGTACCGACCTTGGGACAAATCAGCCCCAGCATTTT
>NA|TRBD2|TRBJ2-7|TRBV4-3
CASSQTLGGDYEQYF
TGCGCCAGCAGCCAAACGCTGGGAGGGGACTACGAGCAGTACTTC
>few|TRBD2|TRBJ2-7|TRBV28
CASSFPSGVLEQYF
TGTGCCAGCAGTTTCCCTAGCGGGGTTCTCGAGCAGTACTTC
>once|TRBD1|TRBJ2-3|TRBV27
CASSFFGQGADTQYF
TGTGCCAGCAGTTTTTTCGGACAGGGCGCAGATACGCAGTATTTT
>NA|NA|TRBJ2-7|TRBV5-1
CASGQGTYEQYF
TGCGCCAGCGGTCAGGGGACCTACGAGCAGTACTTC
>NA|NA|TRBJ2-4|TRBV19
CASSIEGRSLAKNIQYF
TGTGCCAGTAGTATCGAAGGGCGAAGTCTGGCCAAAAACATTCAGTACTTC
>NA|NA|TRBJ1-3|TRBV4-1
CASSPTRRSLRGNTIYF
TGCGCCAGCAGCCCAACCCGGCGGTCCTTACGGGGAAACACCATATATTTT
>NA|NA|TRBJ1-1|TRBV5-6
CASSRGNTEAFF
TGTGCCAGCAGCCGAGGGAACACTGAAGCTTTCTTT
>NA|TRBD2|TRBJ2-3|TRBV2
CASSSTTSGTDTQYF
TGTGCCAGCAGTTCCACCACTAGCGGCACAGATACGCAGTATTTT
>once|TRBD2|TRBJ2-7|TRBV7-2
CASSSLAGATYEQYF
TGTGCCAGCAGCTCGTTAGCGGGAGCCACCTACGAGCAGTACTTC
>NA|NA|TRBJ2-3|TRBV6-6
CASRPERDLTDTQYF
TGTGCCAGCAGGCCCGAGAGGGACCTCACAGATACGCAGTATTTT
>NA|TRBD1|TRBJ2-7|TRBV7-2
CASSRSGTGYDEQYF
TGTGCCAGCAGCCGATCCGGGACAGGGTATGACGAGCAGTACTTC
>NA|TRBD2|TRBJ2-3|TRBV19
CASRPGLSADTQYF
TGTGCCAGTAGGCCGGGACTAAGCGCAGATACGCAGTATTTT
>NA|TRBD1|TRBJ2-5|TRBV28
CASSYPFSRGPRQTQYF
TGTGCCAGCAGTTACCCCTTCAGCAGGGGGCCTCGTCAGACCCAGTACTTC
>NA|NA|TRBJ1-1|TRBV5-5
CASSPWVGTEAFF
TGTGCCAGCAGTCCGTGGGTCGGCACTGAAGCTTTCTTT
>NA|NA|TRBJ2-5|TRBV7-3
CASSFTFETGTQYF
TGTGCCAGCAGCTTCACCTTTGAAACGGGGACCCAGTACTTC
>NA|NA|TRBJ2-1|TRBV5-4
CASSSFESRNNEQFF
TGTGCCAGCAGCTCCTTTGAATCACGGAACAATGAGCAGTTCTTC
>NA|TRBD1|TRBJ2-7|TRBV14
CASSQDVGTGVYEQYF
TGTGCCAGCAGCCAAGATGTCGGGACAGGGGTCTACGAGCAGTACTTC
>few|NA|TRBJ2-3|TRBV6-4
CASSSGTSSTDTQYF
TGTGCCAGCAGTTCCGGGACGTCTAGCACAGATACGCAGTATTTT
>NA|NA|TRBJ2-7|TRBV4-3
CASSQEGRDSEQYF
TGCGCCAGCAGCCAAGAGGGCAGGGATAGCGAGCAGTACTTC
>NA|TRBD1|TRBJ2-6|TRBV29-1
CSVGTGGFGANVLTF
TGCAGCGTTGGGACAGGGGGTTTTGGGGCCAACGTCCTGACTTTC
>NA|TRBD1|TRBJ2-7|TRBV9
CASSARPGQDYEQYF
TGTGCCAGCAGCGCTCGACCGGGACAGGACTACGAGCAGTACTTC
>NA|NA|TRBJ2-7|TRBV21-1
CASSGQGTRAEQYF
TGTGCCAGCAGCGGACAGGGTACGCGGGCCGAGCAGTACTTC
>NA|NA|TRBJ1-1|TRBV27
CASSPLAGPEAFF
TGTGCCAGCAGCCCTCTAGCAGGCCCTGAAGCTTTCTTT
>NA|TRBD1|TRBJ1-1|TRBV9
CASSVGGGTGRATEAFF
TGTGCCAGCAGCGTAGGGGGCGGGACAGGTCGGGCCACTGAAGCTTTCTTT
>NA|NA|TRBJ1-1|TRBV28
CASTPGDSGTEAFF
TGTGCCAGCACCCCGGGGGATTCGGGCACTGAAGCTTTCTTT
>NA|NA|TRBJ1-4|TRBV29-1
CSVRRGEKLFF
TGCAGCGTGAGGCGTGGTGAAAAACTGTTTTTT
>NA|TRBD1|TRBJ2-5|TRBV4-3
CASSRGLGDSQETQYF
TGCGCCAGCAGCCGGGGGCTGGGGGACAGCCAAGAGACCCAGTACTTC
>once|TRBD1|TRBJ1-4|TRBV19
CASSLSTTGGGEKLFF
TGTGCCAGTAGTCTATCGACGACAGGGGGAGGTGAAAAACTGTTTTTT
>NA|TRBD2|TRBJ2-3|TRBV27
CASSSTFPGLAGGPTDTQYF
TGTGCCAGCAGTTCTACATTTCCGGGACTAGCGGGCGGCCCCACAGATACGCAGTATTTT
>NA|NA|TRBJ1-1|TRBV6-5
CASSYSGAAFF
TGTGCCAGCAGTTACTCCGGCGCGGCTTTCTTT
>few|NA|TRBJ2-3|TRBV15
CATGKGVRDTQYF
TGTGCCACCGGTAAGGGAGTGCGAGATACGCAGTATTTT
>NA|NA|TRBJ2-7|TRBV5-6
CASSLGGLYEQYF
TGTGCCAGCAGCTTGGGAGGTCTCTACGAGCAGTACTTC
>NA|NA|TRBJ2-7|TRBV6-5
CASSLGAVLSYEQYF
TGTGCCAGCAGTTTGGGGGCCGTGCTCTCCTACGAGCAGTACTTC
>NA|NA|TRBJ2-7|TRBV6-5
CASSYSRGRGGEQYF
TGTGCCAGCAGTTACTCGAGGGGCAGGGGAGGGGAGCAGTACTTC
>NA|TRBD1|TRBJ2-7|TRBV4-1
CASSQVSQGAYEQYF
TGCGCCAGCAGCCAAGTTAGCCAGGGGGCCTACGAGCAGTACTTC